The source of this T cell receptor beta chain is a study of T-cell memory formation after mild COVID-19. The study's findings and limits: Later expanders leaned CD4+, whereas day 15 to 85 contracting clones were balanced CD4/CD8.

This clonotype was seen at least ten times. The antigen remains undetermined. The germline V gene has CDR1 SGHVS and CDR2 FQNEAQ. Trimming cost V 0 bases and J 0 bases, with 5 bases left between them. The CDR3 spans 14 residues. TCRdb called the 5' RACE reads again in MiXCR, with one record for every CDR3 protein. Among about 350,000 distinct CDR3 sequences, about 13% were seen once, and the ten largest hold about 20%. The clonotype comes from a man aged 18 to 30 who had mild COVID-19 (a few samples of this study predate the infection). Cell type and time point are not known. The sample taken for sequencing was PBMCs or a T cell subset sorted from them (not recorded which). The gene calls are TRBV7-8 and TRBJ1-2; D gene ambiguous. The CDR3 region is CASSLATANYGYTF. CDR3 nucleotides: TGTGCCAGCAGCTTAGCAACGGCTAACTATGGCTACACCTTC.